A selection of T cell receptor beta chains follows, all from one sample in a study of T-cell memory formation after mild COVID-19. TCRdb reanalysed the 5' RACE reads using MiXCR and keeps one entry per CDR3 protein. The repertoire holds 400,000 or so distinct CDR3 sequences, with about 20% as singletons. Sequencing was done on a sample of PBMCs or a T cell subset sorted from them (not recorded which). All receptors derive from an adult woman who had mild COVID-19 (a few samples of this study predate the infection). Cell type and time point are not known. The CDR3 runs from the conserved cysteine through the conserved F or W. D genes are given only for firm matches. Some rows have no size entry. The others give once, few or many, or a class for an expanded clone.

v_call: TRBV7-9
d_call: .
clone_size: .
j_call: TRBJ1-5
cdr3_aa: CASSLPSGPQHF
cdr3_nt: TGTGCCAGCAGCTTACCATCAGGGCCCCAGCATTTT

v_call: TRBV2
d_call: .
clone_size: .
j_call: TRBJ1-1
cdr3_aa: CASSGRIVTEAFF
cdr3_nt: TGTGCCAGCAGTGGACGGATCGTCACTGAAGCTTTCTTT

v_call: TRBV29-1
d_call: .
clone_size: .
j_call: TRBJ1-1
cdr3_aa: CSVGTVANTEAFF
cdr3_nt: TGCAGCGTAGGTACAGTGGCGAACACTGAAGCTTTCTTT

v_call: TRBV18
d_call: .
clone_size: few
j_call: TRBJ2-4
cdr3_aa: CASSPPGENIQYF
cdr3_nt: TGTGCCAGCTCACCACCGGGAGAAAACATTCAGTACTTC

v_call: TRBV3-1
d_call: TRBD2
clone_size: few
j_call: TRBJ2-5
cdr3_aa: CASSQEGRARETQYF
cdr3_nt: TGTGCCAGCAGCCAAGAGGGGAGGGCGAGGGAGACCCAGTACTTC

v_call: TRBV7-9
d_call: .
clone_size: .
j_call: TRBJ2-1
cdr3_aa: CASRVGLQYNEQFF
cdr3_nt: TGTGCCAGCAGGGTTGGCCTCCAATACAATGAGCAGTTCTTC

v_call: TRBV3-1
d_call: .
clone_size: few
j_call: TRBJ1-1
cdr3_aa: CASSQDPAGSRTEAFF
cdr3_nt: TGTGCCAGCAGCCAAGATCCAGCAGGGAGTAGGACTGAAGCTTTCTTT

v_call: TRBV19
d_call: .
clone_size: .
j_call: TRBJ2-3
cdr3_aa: CASSRDRASGSADTQYF
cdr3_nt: TGTGCCAGTAGCAGGGACAGGGCTAGCGGGAGTGCAGATACGCAGTATTTT

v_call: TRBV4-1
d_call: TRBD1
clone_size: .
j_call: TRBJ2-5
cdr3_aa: CASSQPTDREGKTQYF
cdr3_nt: TGCGCCAGCAGCCAACCCACGGACAGGGAAGGAAAGACCCAGTACTTC

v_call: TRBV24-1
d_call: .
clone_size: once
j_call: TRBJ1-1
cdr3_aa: CATSDGTVNTEAFF
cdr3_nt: TGTGCCACCAGTGACGGGACGGTGAACACTGAAGCTTTCTTT

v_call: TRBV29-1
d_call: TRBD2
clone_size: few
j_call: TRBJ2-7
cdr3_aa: CSVERGVAGSEQYF
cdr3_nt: TGCAGCGTTGAAAGGGGAGTAGCGGGATCCGAGCAGTACTTC

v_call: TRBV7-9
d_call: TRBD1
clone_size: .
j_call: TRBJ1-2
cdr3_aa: CASSPRTGEWYGYTF
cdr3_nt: TGTGCCAGCAGCCCCCGGACAGGGGAATGGTATGGCTACACCTTC

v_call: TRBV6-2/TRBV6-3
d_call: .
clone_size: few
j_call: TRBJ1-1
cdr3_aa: CASSPPGPRNTEAFF
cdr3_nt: TGTGCCAGCAGTCCCCCGGGACCGAGGAACACTGAAGCTTTCTTT

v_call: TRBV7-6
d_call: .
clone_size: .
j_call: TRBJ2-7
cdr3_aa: CASSPISSYEQYF
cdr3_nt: TGTGCCAGCAGCCCAATAAGCTCCTACGAGCAGTACTTC

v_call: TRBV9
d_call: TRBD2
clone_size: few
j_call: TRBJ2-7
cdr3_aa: CASSPRLGGSEQYF
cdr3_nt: TGTGCCAGCAGCCCGCGACTGGGGGGGAGTGAGCAGTACTTC

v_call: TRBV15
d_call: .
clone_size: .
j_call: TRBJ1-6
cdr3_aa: CATSGAGADSPLHF
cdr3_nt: TGTGCCACCAGTGGTGCAGGGGCGGATTCACCCCTCCACTTT

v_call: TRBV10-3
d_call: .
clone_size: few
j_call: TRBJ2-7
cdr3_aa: CAISEGGYEQYF
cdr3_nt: TGTGCCATCAGTGAGGGCGGCTACGAGCAGTACTTC

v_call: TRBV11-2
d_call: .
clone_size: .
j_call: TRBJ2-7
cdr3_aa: CASSRGAMAYEQYF
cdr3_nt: TGTGCCAGCAGCCGGGGGGCGATGGCCTACGAGCAGTACTTC

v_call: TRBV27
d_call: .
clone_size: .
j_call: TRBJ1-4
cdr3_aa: CASSFFYPGQSEKLFF
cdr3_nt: TGTGCCAGCAGTTTCTTCTATCCAGGGCAAAGCGAAAAACTGTTTTTT

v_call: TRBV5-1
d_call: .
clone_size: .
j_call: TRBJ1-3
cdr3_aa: CASSSDSRNTIYF
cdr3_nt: TGCGCCAGCAGCTCGGACAGCAGAAACACCATATATTTT

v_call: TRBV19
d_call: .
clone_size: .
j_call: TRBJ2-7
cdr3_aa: CASSISWEVNYEQYF
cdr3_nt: TGTGCCAGTAGTATATCATGGGAAGTCAATTACGAGCAGTACTTC

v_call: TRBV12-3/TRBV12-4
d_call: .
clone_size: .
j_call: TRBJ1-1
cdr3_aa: CASTPLGQSTEAFF
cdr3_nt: TGTGCCAGCACCCCCTTGGGGCAGTCCACTGAAGCTTTCTTT

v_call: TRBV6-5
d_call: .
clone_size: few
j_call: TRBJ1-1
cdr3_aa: CASSYVLAGVMNTEAFF
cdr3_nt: TGTGCCAGCAGTTACGTGTTGGCAGGGGTTATGAACACTGAAGCTTTCTTT

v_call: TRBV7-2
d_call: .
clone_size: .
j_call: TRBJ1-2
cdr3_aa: CASSLAHSSYGYTF
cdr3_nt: TGTGCCAGCAGCTTAGCGCACAGCTCCTATGGCTACACCTTC